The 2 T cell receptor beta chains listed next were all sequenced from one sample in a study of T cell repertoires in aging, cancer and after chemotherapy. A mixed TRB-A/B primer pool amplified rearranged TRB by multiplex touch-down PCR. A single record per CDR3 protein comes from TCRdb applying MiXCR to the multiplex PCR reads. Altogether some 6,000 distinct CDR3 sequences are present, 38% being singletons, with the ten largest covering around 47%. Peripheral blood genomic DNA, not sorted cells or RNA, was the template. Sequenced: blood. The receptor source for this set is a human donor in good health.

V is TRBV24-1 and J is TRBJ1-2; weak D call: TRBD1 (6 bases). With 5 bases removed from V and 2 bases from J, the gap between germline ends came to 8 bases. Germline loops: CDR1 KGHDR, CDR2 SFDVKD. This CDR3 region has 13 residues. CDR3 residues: CATSGGGNYGYTF. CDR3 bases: TGTGCCACCAGTGGAGGGGGGAACTATGGCTACACCTTC.

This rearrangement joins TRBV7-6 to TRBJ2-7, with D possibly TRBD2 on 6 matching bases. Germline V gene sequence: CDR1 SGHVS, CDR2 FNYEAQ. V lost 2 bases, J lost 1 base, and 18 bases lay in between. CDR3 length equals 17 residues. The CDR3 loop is CASSLTVGGFGSYEQYF. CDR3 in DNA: TGTGCCAGCAGCTTAACGGTGGGGGGTTTCGGGTCCTACGAGCAGTACTTC.